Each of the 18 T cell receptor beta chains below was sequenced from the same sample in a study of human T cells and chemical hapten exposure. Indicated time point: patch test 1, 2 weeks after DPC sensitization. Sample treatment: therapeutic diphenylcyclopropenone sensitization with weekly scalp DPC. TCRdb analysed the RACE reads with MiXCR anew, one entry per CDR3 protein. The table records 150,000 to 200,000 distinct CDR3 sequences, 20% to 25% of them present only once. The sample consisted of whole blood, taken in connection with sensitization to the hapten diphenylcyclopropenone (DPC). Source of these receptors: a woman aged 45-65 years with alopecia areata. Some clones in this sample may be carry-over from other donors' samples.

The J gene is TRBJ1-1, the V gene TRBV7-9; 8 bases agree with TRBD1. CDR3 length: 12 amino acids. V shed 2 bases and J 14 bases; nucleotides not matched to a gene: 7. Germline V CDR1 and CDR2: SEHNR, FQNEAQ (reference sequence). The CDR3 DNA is TGTGCCAGCAGCTTATTGACGGGACAGGCCTTCTTT. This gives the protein CASSLLTGQAFF.

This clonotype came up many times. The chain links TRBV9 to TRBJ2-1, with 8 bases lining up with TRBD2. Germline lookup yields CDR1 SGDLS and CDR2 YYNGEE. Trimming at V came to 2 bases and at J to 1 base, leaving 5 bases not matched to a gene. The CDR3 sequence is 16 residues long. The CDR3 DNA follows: TGTGCCAGCAGCGTTAGCGGGATAGCATCCTACAATGAGCAGTTCTTC. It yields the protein CASSVSGIASYNEQFF.

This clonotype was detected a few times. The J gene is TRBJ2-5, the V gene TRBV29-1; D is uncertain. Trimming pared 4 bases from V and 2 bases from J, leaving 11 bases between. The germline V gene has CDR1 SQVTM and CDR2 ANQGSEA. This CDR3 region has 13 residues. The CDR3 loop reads CSVVFGAQETQYF. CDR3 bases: TGCAGCGTTGTTTTTGGAGCACAAGAGACCCAGTACTTC.

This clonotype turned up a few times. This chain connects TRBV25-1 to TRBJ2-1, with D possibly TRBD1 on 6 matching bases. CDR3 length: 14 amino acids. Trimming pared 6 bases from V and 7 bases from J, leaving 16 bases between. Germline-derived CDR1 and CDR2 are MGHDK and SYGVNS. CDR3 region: CASRDLPRGNEQFF. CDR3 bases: TGTGCCAGCAGGGACTTACCCAGGGGTAATGAGCAGTTCTTC.

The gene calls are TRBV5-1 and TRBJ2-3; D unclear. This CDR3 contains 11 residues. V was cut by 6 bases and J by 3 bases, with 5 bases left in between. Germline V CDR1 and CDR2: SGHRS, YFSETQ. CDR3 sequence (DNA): TGCGCCAGCAAGAAGACAGATACGCAGTATTTT. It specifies CASKKTDTQYF.

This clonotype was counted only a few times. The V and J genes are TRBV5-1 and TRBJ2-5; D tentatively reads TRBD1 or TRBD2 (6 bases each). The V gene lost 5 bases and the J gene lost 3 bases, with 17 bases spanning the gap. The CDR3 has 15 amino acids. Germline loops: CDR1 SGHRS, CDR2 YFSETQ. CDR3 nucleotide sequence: TGCGCCAGCAGGGCCCGGTTGGGGGGCGAAGAGACCCAGTACTTC. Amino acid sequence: CASRARLGGEETQYF.

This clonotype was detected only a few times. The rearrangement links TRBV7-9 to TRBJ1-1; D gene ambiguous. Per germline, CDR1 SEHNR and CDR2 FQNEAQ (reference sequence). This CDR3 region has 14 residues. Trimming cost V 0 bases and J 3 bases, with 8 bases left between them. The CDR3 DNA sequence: TGTGCCAGCAGCTTAGCAGGAGGGTACACTGAAGCTTTCTTT. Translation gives CASSLAGGYTEAFF. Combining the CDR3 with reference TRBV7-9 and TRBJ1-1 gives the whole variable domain DTGVSQNPRHKITKRGQNVTFRCDPISEHNRLYWYRQTLGQGPEFLTYFQNEAQLEKSRLLSDRFSAERPKGSFSTLEIQRTEQGDSAMYLCASSLAGGYTEAFFGQGTRLTVV.

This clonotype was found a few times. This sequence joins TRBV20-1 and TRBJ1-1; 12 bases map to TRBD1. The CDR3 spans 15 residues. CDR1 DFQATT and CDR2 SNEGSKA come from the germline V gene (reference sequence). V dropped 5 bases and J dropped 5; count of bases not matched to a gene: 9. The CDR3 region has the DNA TGCAGTGCTTTGCCGGGACAGGGGGCCGGAACTGAAGCTTTCTTT. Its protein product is CSALPGQGAGTEAFF.

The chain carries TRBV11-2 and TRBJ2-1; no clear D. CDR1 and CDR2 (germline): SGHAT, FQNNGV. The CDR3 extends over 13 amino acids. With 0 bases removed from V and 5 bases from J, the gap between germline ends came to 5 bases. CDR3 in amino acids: CASSLDRDNEQFF. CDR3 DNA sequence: TGTGCCAGCAGCTTAGATAGAGACAATGAGCAGTTCTTC.

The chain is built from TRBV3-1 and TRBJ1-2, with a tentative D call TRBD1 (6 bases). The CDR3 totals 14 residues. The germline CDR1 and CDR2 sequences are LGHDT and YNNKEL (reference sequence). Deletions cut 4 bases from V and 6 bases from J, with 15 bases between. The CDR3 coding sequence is TGTGCCAGCAGCCTGACAGGAGGGCGGGATGGCTACACCTTC. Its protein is CASSLTGGRDGYTF.

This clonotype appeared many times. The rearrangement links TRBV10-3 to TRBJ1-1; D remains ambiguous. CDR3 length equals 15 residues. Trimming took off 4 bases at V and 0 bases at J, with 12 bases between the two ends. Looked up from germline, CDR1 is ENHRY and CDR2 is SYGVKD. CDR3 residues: CAISAQTPVNTEAFF. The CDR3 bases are TGTGCCATCAGTGCACAGACACCGGTGAACACTGAAGCTTTCTTT.

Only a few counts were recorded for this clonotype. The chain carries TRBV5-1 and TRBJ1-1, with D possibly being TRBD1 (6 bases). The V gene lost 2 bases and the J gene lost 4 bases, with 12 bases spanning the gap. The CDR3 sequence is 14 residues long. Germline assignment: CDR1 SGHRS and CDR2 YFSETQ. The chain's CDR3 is CASSFGGGSTEAFF. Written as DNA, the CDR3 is TGCGCCAGCAGCTTCGGAGGGGGGAGCACTGAAGCTTTCTTT.

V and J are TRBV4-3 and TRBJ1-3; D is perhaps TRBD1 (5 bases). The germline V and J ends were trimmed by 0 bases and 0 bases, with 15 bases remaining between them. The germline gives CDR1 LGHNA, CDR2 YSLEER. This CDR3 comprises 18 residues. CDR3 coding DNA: TGCGCCAGCAGCCAAGATTGGGGACCGATCCTCTCTGGAAACACCATATATTTT. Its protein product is CASSQDWGPILSGNTIYF.

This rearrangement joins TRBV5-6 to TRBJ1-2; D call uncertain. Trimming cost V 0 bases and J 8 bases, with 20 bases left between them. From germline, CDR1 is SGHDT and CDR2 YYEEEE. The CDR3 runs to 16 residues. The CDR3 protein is CASSLVLGDPSQGYTF. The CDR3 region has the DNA TGTGCCAGCAGCTTGGTCCTCGGGGATCCCAGCCAAGGCTACACCTTC.

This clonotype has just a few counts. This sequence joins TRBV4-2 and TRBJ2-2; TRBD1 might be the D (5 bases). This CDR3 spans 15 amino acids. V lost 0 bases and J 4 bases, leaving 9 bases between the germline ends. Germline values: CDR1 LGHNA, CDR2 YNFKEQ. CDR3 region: CASSQDRTSTGELFF. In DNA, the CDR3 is TGTGCCAGCAGCCAAGATCGGACAAGCACCGGGGAGCTGTTTTTT.

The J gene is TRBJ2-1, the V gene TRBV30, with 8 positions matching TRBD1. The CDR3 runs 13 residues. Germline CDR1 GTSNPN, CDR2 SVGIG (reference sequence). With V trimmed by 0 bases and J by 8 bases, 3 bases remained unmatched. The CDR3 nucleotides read TGTGCCTGGAGTGTTGCAGGGGGCCATGAGCAGTTCTTC. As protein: CAWSVAGGHEQFF.

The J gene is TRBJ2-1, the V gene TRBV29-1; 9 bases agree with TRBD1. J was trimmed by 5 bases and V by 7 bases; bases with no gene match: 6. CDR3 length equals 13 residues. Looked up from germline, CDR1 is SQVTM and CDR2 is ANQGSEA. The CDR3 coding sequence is TGCAGCGCCCGCCGGGACAGGGACAATGAGCAGTTCTTC. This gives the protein CSARRDRDNEQFF.

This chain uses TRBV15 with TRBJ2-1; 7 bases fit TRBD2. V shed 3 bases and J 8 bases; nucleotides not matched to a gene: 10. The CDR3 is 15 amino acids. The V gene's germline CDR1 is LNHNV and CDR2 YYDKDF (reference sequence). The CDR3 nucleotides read TGTGCCACCAGCAGGGCTGGTGGGAGGGCCCATGAGCAGTTCTTC. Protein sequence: CATSRAGGRAHEQFF. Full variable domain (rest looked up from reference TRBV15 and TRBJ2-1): DAMVIQNPRYQVTQFGKPVTLSCSQTLNHNVMYWYQQKSSQAPKLLFHYYDKDFNNEADTPDNFQSRRPNTSFCFLDIRSPGLGDTAMYLCATSRAGGRAHEQFFGPGTRLTVL.